This T cell receptor (beta chain) comes out of a study of blood T cell repertoires in COVID-19. Profiling relied on immunoSEQ multiplex PCR, and the TCRdb table lists in-frame clones only, not all of them. The sample lists 120,000 to 150,000 clones, approximately 90% seen once, with 13% in the top ten. With 10 bases removed from V and 2 bases from J, the gap between germline ends came to 14 bases. The CDR3 consists of 14 residues. The V gene's germline CDR1 is MNHEY and CDR2 SVGAGI. In this sample, this clone turned up once. The rearrangement joins TRBV6-5 to TRBJ2-2, with D possibly being TRBD1 (6 bases). This TCR was recovered from a man aged 18 to 29 with COVID-19, enrolled during active disease. Sequenced: peripheral blood. The CDR3 loop is CATLRTVNTGELFF. DNA for the CDR3: TGTGCCACCTTGAGGACAGTTAACACCGGGGAGCTGTTTTTT.